The 10 T cell receptor beta chains below all came from one sample that was sequenced in a study of T cell repertoires and HLA-DP antigens listed by TCRdb under 2018. The antigens of these receptors remain unknown. Receptor amplification or capture employed the immunoSEQ multiplex PCR assay. TCRdb re-hosts the immuneACCESS table, in-frame sequences only. Its copies lack some clones; in the studies checked, an unresolved V gene accounts for under half of them, and the cause for the rest is not known. The sample includes around 100,000 clones, with almost 95% observed a single time. About 0.27% of the sample belongs to the ten largest clones. The sequencing sample was made of CD4+ T cells from PBMCs. The receptor source for this set is a woman aged 18-29 years in good health and CMV-seronegative.

The CDR3 coding sequence is TGTGCCTGGAGGGGACAGGGCTTGGAGACCCAGTACTTC. Its translation: CAWRGQGLETQYF. The chain links TRBV30 to TRBJ2-5, with 9 bases matching TRBD1. Germline values: CDR1 GTSNPN, CDR2 SVGIG (reference sequence). V dropped 3 bases and J dropped 5; count of bases not matched to a gene: 4. This CDR3 is 13 amino acids long.

This sequence joins TRBV7-2 and TRBJ1-5; D is unclear. The V end lost 5 bases, the J end lost 3 bases, and 5 bases lay between the germline ends. Germline values: CDR1 SGHTA, CDR2 FQGNSA. This CDR3 spans 12 amino acids. CDR3 nucleotide sequence: TGTGCCAGCAGCGATTTCAATCAGCCCCAGCATTTT. Its protein is CASSDFNQPQHF.

For this clone: Sequence at one end of the junction differs from germline and may be a read error. The chain is built from TRBV15 and TRBJ2-7, with 10 bases identical to TRBD1. This CDR3 region has 14 residues. Germline values: CDR1 LNHNV, CDR2 YYDKDF (reference sequence). CDR3 loop: CATSGDRGPYEQYF. The CDR3 DNA sequence: TGTGCCACCAGCGGAGACAGGGGGCCCTACGAGCAGTACTTC.

The rearrangement links TRBV11-2 to TRBJ2-5; D is undetermined. V was clipped by 5 bases and J by 4 bases, with 14 bases between them. Germline CDR1 reads SGHAT; CDR2 reads FQNNGV. This CDR3 region has 14 residues. The CDR3 region is CASSPISGAETQYF. The CDR3 bases are TGTGCCAGCAGCCCCATATCGGGCGCAGAGACCCAGTACTTC.

This chain uses TRBV7-3 with TRBJ1-1; no definite D call. V lost 5 bases, J lost 1 base, and 14 bases lay in between. The CDR3 sequence is 15 residues long. Germline-derived CDR1 and CDR2 are SGHTA and FQGTGA. The CDR3 sequence: CASSPRGGKNTEAFF. DNA of the CDR3: TGTGCCAGCAGCCCAAGAGGTGGGAAGAACACTGAAGCTTTCTTT.

This clone has a single count. V is TRBV5-1 and J is TRBJ2-3; 14 bases match TRBD2. Germline CDR1 and CDR2: SGHRS and YFSETQ. This CDR3 comprises 16 residues. V lost 4 bases and J lost 4; bases outside the gene matches: 5. In nucleotides, the CDR3 is TGCGCCAGCAGCGTCGGGACTAGCGGGGGATCAGATACGCAGTATTTT. This sequence encodes CASSVGTSGGSDTQYF.

The chain has TRBV27 and TRBJ1-1, with 7 bases matching TRBD1. CDR1 is MNHEY, CDR2 SMNVEV, per germline (reference sequence). This CDR3 has 16 amino acids. Unmatched junction bases numbered 10, after V lost 6 bases and J lost 0 bases. The CDR3 DNA sequence: TGTGCCAGCAGACCAGCTCAGGGGGGACTGAACACTGAAGCTTTCTTT. Amino acid sequence: CASRPAQGGLNTEAFF.

The V and J genes are TRBV18 and TRBJ1-3; perhaps TRBD1 as D (5 bases). Germline values: CDR1 KGHSH, CDR2 LQKENI. This CDR3 comprises 17 residues. Trimming took 1 base from V and 0 from J, leaving 13 bases between them. Here the CDR3 reads CASSPRQGLISGNTIYF. CDR3 sequence (DNA): TGTGCCAGCTCACCACGGCAGGGCCTCATCTCTGGAAACACCATATATTTT.

The rearrangement links TRBV7-3 to TRBJ2-5; D possibly corresponds to TRBD1 (5 bases). V lost 5 bases, J lost 4 bases, and 17 bases lay in between. The CDR3 covers 15 residues. The germline gives CDR1 SGHTA, CDR2 FQGTGA. In nucleotides, the CDR3 is TGTGCCAGCAGCCCTCTGGGGCAGGGCGGAGAGACCCAGTACTTC. It is translated as CASSPLGQGGETQYF. Full variable domain (missing parts from reference TRBV7-3 and TRBJ2-5): GAGVSQTPSNKVTEKGKYVELRCDPISGHTALYWYRQSLGQGPEFLIYFQGTGAADDSGLPNDRFFAVRPEGSVSTLKIQRTERGDSAVYLCASSPLGQGGETQYFGPGTRLLVL.

This chain's CDR3 is CASRRAKVATIGEKLFF. Here the CDR3 DNA reads TGTGCCAGCAGACGGGCCAAGGTAGCAACAATCGGAGAAAAACTGTTTTTT. The V gene is TRBV2, the J gene TRBJ1-4, with D unresolved. Trimming left V 6 bases short and J 8 bases short, with 25 bases between. Germline lookup yields CDR1 SNHLY and CDR2 FYNNEI. The CDR3 runs to 17 residues. Using reference TRBV2 and TRBJ1-4 for the parts outside the CDR3, the full variable domain is EPEVTQTPSHQVTQMGQEVILRCVPISNHLYFYWYRQILGQKVEFLVSFYNNEISEKSEIFDDQFSVERPDGSNFTLKIRSTKLEDSAMYFCASRRAKVATIGEKLFFGSGTQLSVL.